The rows below give T cell receptor beta chains drawn from one sample of a study of shared clonotypes between healthy human individuals. Using immunoSEQ multiplex PCR, the repertoire was profiled, and TCRdb retains in-frame clones only, with some absent. Of over 2,000,000 clones listed, 80% to 95% are singletons. Specimen: naive CD8+ T cells from PBMCs. The receptors shown here come from a man between 18 and 35 years old in good health. Some clones in this sample may be carry-over from other donors' samples. Each CDR3 is given with its conserved first and last residue. D genes are given only for firm matches. Clone size is stated in some rows and not others, as once, few, many or a class when expanded.

>NA|TRBJ1-2|NA|TRBV27
TGTGCCAGCAGCCGCCGACCAGGGCACTATGGCTACACCTTC
CASSRRPGHYGYTF
>NA|TRBJ1-1|NA|TRBV7-2
TGTGCCAGCAGCTTATGGGCAGATGGGGTGAACACTGAAGCTTTCTTT
CASSLWADGVNTEAFF
>NA|TRBJ1-5|TRBD1|TRBV16
TGTGCCAGCAGCCAGTCGGAGGGACAGTACAATCAGCCCCAGCATTTT
CASSQSEGQYNQPQHF
>NA|TRBJ2-1|TRBD1|TRBV9
TGTGCCAGCAGCGTAGCGAGCAGGGGGTCCTACAATGAGCAGTTCTTC
CASSVASRGSYNEQFF
>few|TRBJ1-1|TRBD1|TRBV10-1
TGCGCCAGCAGTGAGGCGACAGGGGGGACTGAAGCTTTCTTT
CASSEATGGTEAFF
>NA|TRBJ2-1|TRBD1|TRBV7-9
TGTGCCAGCGGGGACAGCACCTACAATGAGCAGTTCTTC
CASGDSTYNEQFF
>NA|TRBJ2-1|NA|TRBV6-5
TGTGCCAGCAGTTACTCGATAGGGAATGAGCAGTTCTTC
CASSYSIGNEQFF
>NA|TRBJ2-1|TRBD2|TRBV19
TGTGCCAGTAGTACCCTGGGACTAGCGAACAATGAGCAGTTCTTC
CASSTLGLANNEQFF
>NA|TRBJ1-1|NA|TRBV6-1
TGTGCCAGCAGTAAACAGGCCCCCGGGACTGAAGCTTTCTTT
CASSKQAPGTEAFF
>NA|TRBJ2-3|NA|TRBV5-4
TGTGCCAGCAGCTTAAGACGGGAGCTCCACACAGATACGCAGTATTTT
CASSLRRELHTDTQYF
>NA|TRBJ2-2|NA|TRBV7-6
TGTGCCAGCAGCTTACTACGGAACACCGGGGAGCTGTTTTTT
CASSLLRNTGELFF
>once|TRBJ2-7|TRBD2|TRBV9
TGTGCCAGCAGCGTAGGCGGGGGAGGCGAGCAGTACTTC
CASSVGGGGEQYF
>NA|TRBJ1-1|NA|TRBV28
TGTGCCAGCAGTTCCCCGACGAAGGATATGAACACTGAAGCTTTCTTT
CASSSPTKDMNTEAFF
>NA|TRBJ2-1|TRBD2|TRBV18
TGTGCCAGCTCACCACCGGGACTAGCGGGCTACAATGAGCAGTTCTTC
CASSPPGLAGYNEQFF
>NA|TRBJ2-7|NA|TRBV7-2
TGTGCCAGCAGCTTAGCGTGGTCAGCCTACGAGCAGTACTTC
CASSLAWSAYEQYF
>NA|TRBJ1-4|NA|TRBV28
TGTGCCAGCAGCCCCCACAGTGCTAATGAAAAACTGTTTTTT
CASSPHSANEKLFF
>NA|TRBJ2-1|TRBD1|TRBV10-3
TGTGCCATCAGTGAGTCGACAGGGAGCTCCTACAATGAGCAGTTCTTC
CAISESTGSSYNEQFF
>NA|TRBJ2-1|TRBD2|TRBV28
TGTGCCAGCAGGACCATAGCGGGAGTGTCCTACAATGAGCAGTTCTTC
CASRTIAGVSYNEQFF
>NA|TRBJ1-3|NA|TRBV9
TGTGCCAGCAGCCTTGACGGACCCTCTGGAAACACCATATATTTT
CASSLDGPSGNTIYF
>NA|TRBJ2-1|TRBD2|TRBV27
TGTGCCAGCAGTTTATCAGGACTAGCGGGAGTGATAGTTTCCAACAATGAGCAGTTCTTC
CASSLSGLAGVIVSNNEQFF
>NA|TRBJ2-1|NA|TRBV7-9
TGTGCCAGCAGCCAAAACAGGGCCGAGGGGCAGTTCTTC
CASSQNRAEGQFF
>once|TRBJ2-5|TRBD2|TRBV5-1
TGCGCCAGCAGCCGGGGGGGAGAAACCGCGCCCCAAGAGACCCAGTACTTC
CASSRGGETAPQETQYF
>NA|TRBJ1-4|NA|TRBV4-3
TGCGCCAGCAGCCAAAGGGGAGGGGCCCTAAATGAAAAACTGTTTTTT
CASSQRGGALNEKLFF
>NA|TRBJ1-1|TRBD1|TRBV7-9
TGTGCCAGCAGTTCCGACAGGGGGCAAGGGGCTTTCTTT
CASSSDRGQGAFF
>NA|TRBJ2-1|NA|TRBV27
TGTGCCAGCAGTTTTACTACAGGGCACCCCAATGAGCAGTTCTTC
CASSFTTGHPNEQFF
>NA|TRBJ2-7|TRBD2|TRBV9
TGTGCCAGCAGCGTAGACGGACTAGCGGTGAGGGGGGAGCAGTACTTC
CASSVDGLAVRGEQYF
>NA|TRBJ2-2|NA|TRBV7-9
TGTGCCAGCAGCTTGCAGGTCCCCAAACACACCGGGGAGCTGTTTTTT
CASSLQVPKHTGELFF
>NA|TRBJ1-3|NA|TRBV28
TGTGCCAGCAGTTTGCGGATTGGAAACACCATATATTTT
CASSLRIGNTIYF
>NA|TRBJ2-7|NA|TRBV6-1
TGTGCCAGCAGTGAAGACCGCAGCGCCTACGAGCAGTACTTC
CASSEDRSAYEQYF
>NA|TRBJ1-1|NA|TRBV29-1
TGCAGCGTTGTTGATTTACGAGCTTTCTTT
CSVVDLRAFF
>NA|TRBJ2-1|NA|TRBV19
TGTGCCAGTAATGGTGAGGGGTCCTACAATGAGCAGTTCTTC
CASNGEGSYNEQFF
>once|TRBJ2-5|NA|TRBV9
TGTGCCAGCAGCGTAGTGGGGGGAATCCAAGAGACCCAGTACTTC
CASSVVGGIQETQYF
>NA|TRBJ1-5|NA|TRBV9
TGTGCCAGCAGCGTAGAGGGTACTCAGCCCCAGCATTTT
CASSVEGTQPQHF
>NA|TRBJ2-7|NA|TRBV15
TGTGCCACCAGCTTTGACAGACCTTCCTACGAGCAGTACTTC
CATSFDRPSYEQYF
>NA|TRBJ2-1|NA|TRBV27
TGTGCCAGCAGTGGAGCGGAAGGCTCCTACAATGAGCAGTTCTTC
CASSGAEGSYNEQFF
>NA|TRBJ2-2|NA|TRBV4-1
TGCGCCAGCAGCCAACTAGCGATGGGTGGCGGGGAGCTGTTTTTT
CASSQLAMGGGELFF
>once|TRBJ2-3|NA|TRBV4-1
TGCGCCAGCAGCCAAGTGGAGGGATTAGGACACACAGATACGCAGTATTTT
CASSQVEGLGHTDTQYF
>NA|TRBJ2-7|TRBD2|TRBV5-4
TGTGCCACCAATACACCAGCGGGAGGGAGCTACGAGCAGTACTTC
CATNTPAGGSYEQYF
>once|TRBJ2-7|NA|TRBV6-5
TGTGCCAGCATCGCCGGAGACTACGAGCAGTACTTC
CASIAGDYEQYF
>NA|TRBJ2-7|NA|TRBV11-2
TGTGCCAGCAGATATGGGACAAGCTTTCGGTACGAGCAGTACTTC
CASRYGTSFRYEQYF
>NA|TRBJ2-1|TRBD2|TRBV4-1
TGCGCCAGCAGCCATGAGATAAAACTAGCGGGAACTATCTCCTACAATGAGCAGTTCTTC
CASSHEIKLAGTISYNEQFF
>once|TRBJ1-4|NA|TRBV18
TGTGCCAGCTCACGGGGAGAAAAACTGTTTTTT
CASSRGEKLFF
>NA|TRBJ2-2|NA|TRBV9
TGTGCCAGCACTATGAACACCGGGGAGCTGTTTTTT
CASTMNTGELFF
>NA|TRBJ2-2|TRBD1|TRBV28
TGTGCCAGCAGTCACGGGACAGGCCCACTTGGGGACACCGGGGAGCTGTTTTTT
CASSHGTGPLGDTGELFF
>NA|TRBJ1-4|NA|TRBV7-9
TGTGCCAGCAGCTTAGAGGCTAATGAAAAACTGTTTTTT
CASSLEANEKLFF
>once|TRBJ1-3|NA|TRBV30
TGTGCCTGGAGTGTCAGTAGGTCGTACTCTGGAAACACCATATATTTT
CAWSVSRSYSGNTIYF
>NA|TRBJ2-2|TRBD1|TRBV27
TGTGCCAGCAGGGCGACAGGGGGAGGCACCGGGGAGCTGTTTTTT
CASRATGGGTGELFF
>once|TRBJ2-3|TRBD2|TRBV7-9
TGTGCCAGCAGCTTGCTCGCGGGAGTAGGGGCAGATACGCAGTATTTT
CASSLLAGVGADTQYF
>NA|TRBJ2-1|TRBD2|TRBV7-9
TGTGCCAGCAGCTTCGGACTAGCGGGATTTGATGAGCAGTTCTTC
CASSFGLAGFDEQFF
>NA|TRBJ1-2|NA|TRBV19
TGTGCCAGTAGTATTTGGCGGCGCGGAAAACCCACGGACTATGGCTACACCTTC
CASSIWRRGKPTDYGYTF
>NA|TRBJ2-1|NA|TRBV5-4
TGTGCCAGCAGCTTAGACGTCTCGCACAATGAGCAGTTCTTC
CASSLDVSHNEQFF
>NA|TRBJ2-7|TRBD2|TRBV6-1
TGTGCCAGCAGTGTCCGAACTAGCGGGAGGACGTACGAGCAGTACTTC
CASSVRTSGRTYEQYF
>NA|TRBJ2-7|NA|TRBV2
TGTGCCAGCAGGCCCAGTGCAGGGAGACCCTACGAGCAGTACTTC
CASRPSAGRPYEQYF
>NA|TRBJ2-1|TRBD2|TRBV19
TGTGCCAGTAGTTACCGACTAGCGGGAGCCAATGAGCAGTTCTTC
CASSYRLAGANEQFF
>NA|TRBJ2-3|TRBD1|TRBV7-2
TGTGCCAGCAGCACAACCAGACAGGGTCGTTGGGGAGATACGCAGTATTTT
CASSTTRQGRWGDTQYF
>NA|TRBJ2-1|TRBD2|TRBV6-5
TGTGCCAGCAGTCCCGGGACTAGCGGGAGGAATGAGCAGTTCTTC
CASSPGTSGRNEQFF
>NA|TRBJ2-2|TRBD1|TRBV19
TGTGCCAGTAGGAACAGGGGATTAGCGGAGCTGTTTTTT
CASRNRGLAELFF